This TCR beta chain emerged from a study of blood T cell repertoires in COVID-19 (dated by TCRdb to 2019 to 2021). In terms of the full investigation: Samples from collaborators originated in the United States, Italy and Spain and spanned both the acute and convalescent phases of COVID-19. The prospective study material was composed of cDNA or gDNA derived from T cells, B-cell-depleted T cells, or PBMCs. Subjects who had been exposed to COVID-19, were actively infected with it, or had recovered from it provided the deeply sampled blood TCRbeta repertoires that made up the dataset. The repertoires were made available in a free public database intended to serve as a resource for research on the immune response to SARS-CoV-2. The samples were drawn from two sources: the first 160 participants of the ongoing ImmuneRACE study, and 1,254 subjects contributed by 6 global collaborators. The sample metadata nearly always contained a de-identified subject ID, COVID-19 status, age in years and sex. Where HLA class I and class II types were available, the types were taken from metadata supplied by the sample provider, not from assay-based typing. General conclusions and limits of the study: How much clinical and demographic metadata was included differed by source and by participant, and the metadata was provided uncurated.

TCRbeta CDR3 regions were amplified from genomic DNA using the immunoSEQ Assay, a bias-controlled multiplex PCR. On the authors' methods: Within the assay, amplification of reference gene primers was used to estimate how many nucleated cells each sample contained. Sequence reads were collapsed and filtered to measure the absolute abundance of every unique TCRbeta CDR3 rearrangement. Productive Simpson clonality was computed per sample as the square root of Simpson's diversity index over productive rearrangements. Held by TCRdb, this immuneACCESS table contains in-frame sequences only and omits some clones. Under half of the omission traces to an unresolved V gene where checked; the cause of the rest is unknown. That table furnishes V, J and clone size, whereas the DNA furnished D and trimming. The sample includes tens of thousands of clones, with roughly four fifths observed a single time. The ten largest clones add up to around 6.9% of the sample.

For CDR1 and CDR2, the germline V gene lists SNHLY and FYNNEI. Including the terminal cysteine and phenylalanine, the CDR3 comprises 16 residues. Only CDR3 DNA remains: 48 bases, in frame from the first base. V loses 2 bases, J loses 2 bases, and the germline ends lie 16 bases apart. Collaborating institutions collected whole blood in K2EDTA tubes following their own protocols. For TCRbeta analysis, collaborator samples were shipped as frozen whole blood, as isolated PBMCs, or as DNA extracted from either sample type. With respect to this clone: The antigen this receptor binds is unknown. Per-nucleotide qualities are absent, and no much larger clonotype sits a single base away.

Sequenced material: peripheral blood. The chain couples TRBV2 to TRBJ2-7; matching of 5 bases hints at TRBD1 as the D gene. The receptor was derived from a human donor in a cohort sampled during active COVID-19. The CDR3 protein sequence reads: CASSENGRIRAYEQYF. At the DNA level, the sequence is TGTGCCAGCAGTGAAAATGGTAGGATCAGGGCCTACGAGCAGTACTTC.